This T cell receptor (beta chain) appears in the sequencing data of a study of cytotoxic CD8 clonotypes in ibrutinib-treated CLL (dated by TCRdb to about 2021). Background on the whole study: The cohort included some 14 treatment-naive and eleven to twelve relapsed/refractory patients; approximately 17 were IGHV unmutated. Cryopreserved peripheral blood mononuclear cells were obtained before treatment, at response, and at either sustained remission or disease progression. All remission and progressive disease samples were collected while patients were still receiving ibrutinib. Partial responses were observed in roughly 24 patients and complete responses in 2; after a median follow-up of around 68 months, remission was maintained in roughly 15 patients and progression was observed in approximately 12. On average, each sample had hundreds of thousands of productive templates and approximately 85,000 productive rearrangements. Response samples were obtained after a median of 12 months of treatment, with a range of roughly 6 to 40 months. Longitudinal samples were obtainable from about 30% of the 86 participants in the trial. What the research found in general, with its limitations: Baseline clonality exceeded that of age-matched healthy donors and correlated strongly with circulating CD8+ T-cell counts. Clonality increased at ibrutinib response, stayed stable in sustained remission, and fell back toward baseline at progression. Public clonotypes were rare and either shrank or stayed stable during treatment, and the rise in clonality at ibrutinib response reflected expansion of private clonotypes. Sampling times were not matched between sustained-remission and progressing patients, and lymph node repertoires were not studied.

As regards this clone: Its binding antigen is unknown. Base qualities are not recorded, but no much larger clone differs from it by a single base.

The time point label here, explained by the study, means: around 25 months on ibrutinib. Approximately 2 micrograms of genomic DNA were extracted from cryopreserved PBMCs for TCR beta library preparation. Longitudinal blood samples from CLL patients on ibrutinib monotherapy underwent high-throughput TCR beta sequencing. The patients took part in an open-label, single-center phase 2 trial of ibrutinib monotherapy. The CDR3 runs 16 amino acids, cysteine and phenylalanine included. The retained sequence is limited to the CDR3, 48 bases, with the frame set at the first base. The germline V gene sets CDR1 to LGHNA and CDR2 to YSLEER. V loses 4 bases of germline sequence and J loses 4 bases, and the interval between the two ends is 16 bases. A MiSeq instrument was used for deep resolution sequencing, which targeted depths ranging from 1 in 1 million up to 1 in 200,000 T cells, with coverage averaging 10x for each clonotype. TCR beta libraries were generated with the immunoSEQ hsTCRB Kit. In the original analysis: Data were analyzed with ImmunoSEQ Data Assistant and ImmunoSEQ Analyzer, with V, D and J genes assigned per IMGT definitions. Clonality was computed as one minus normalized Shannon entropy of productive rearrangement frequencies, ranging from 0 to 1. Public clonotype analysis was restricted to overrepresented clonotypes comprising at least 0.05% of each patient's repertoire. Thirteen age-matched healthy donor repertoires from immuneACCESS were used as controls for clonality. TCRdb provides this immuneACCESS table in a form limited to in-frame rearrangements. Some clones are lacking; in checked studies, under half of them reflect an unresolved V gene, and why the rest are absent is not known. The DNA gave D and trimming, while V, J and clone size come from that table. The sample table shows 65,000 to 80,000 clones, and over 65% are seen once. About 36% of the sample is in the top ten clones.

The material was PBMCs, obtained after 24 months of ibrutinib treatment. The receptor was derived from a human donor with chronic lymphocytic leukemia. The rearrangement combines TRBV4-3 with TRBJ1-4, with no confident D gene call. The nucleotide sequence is TGCGCCAGCAGCCTGAGGACTCCCGGTAATAATGAAAAACTGTTTTTT. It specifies CASSLRTPGNNEKLFF.